This TCR beta chain derives from a study of T cell changes during pregnancy in multiple sclerosis. The CDR3 totals 12 residues. V was pared by 6 bases and J by 7 bases, with 12 bases between. CDR1 is MDHEN and CDR2 is SYDVKM in the germline V gene. Here immunoSEQ multiplex PCR was the method, and the copy in TCRdb shows in-frame clones only, minus some. The sample consists of about 93,000 clones, 80% to 95% of them appearing once. The sequences come from peripheral blood, collected before pregnancy. The TCR originated in a female donor with multiple sclerosis, enrolled in a pregnancy study. V is TRBV28 and J is TRBJ1-2; no firm D call. The CDR3 here is CASSLGLIGYTF. Here the CDR3 DNA reads TGTGCCAGCAGCCTAGGCCTAATTGGCTACACCTTC.